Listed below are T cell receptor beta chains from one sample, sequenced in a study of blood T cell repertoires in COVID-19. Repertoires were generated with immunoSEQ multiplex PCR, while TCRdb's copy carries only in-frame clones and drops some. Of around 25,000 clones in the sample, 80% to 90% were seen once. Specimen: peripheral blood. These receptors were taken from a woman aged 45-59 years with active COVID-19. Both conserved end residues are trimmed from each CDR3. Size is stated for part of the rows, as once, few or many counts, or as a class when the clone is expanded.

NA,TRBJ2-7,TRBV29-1,SVGGTDTYEQY
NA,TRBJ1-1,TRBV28,ASSAPDSANTEAF
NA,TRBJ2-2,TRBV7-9,ASSLRISGELF
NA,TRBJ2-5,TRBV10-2,AGGSGSQETQY
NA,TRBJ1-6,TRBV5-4,ASSAGTVYNSPLH
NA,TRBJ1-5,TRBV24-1,ATSDAARGRESPQH
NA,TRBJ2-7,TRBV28,ASSLQRSGTDSYEQY
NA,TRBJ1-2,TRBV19,ASRNRDRDPSNYGYT
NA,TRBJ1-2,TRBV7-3,ASSLGPGQVYGYT
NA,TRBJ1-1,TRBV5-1,ASSLQDNTEAF
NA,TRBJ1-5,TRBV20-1,SASSYSNQPQH
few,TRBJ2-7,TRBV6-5,AVKGQGNYEQY
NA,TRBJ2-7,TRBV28,ASSSSGTTDEQY
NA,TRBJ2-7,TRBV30,AWSEGGTYEQY
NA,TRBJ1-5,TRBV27,ASSPIQGNYYNQPQH
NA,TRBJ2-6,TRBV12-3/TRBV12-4,ASTGGANVLT
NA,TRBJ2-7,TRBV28,ASSTQGYEQY
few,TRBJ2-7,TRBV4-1,ASSQTSGTSRFSYEQY
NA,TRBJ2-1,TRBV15,ATSPADLAYNEQF
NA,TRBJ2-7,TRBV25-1,ASSESGDRSYEQY
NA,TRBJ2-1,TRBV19,ASSIGGVFEQF
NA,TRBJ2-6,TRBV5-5,ASSPRQGSSGANVLT
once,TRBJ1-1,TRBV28,AIQRRKNTEAF
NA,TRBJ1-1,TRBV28,ATRTRGGTEAF
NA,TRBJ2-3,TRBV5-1,ASSFRVSTDTQY
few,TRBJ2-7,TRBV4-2,ASSLGGLSYEQY
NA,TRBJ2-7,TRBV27,ASTEYEQY
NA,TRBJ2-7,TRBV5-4,ASSLGGGGPPYEQY
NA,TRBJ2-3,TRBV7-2,ASSLDSFTDTQY
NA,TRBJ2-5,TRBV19,ASSIGAGSETQY
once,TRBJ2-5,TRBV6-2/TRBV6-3,ASSPAEEAQY
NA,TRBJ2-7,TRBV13,ASSFKPSDEQY
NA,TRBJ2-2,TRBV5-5,ASSRGLAGLLTGELF
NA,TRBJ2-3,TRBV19,ASSSGLAGRTDTQY
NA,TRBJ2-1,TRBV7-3,ASSFSSSPGDEQF
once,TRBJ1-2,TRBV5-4,ASSGGPYYGYT
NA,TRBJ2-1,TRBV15,ATSRDILAGNNEQF
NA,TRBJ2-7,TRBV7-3,ASSPSDSYEQY
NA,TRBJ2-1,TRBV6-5,ASSYSGLGNNEQF